Listed below are T cell receptor beta chains from one sample, sequenced in a study of control samples from healthy donors and cancer patients. This table comes from immunoSEQ multiplex PCR, and its TCRdb copy is limited to in-frame clones, with some not included. The sample lists 40,000 to 55,000 clones; 70% to 75% were seen once. Sequencing used formalin-fixed, paraffin-embedded tissue. The receptors come from a male donor with melanoma. Both conserved end residues are part of each CDR3. Clone size appears in some rows only: once, few, many, or a class for an expanded clone.

.	TRBV7-8	TRBJ2-5	CASSLSRGAGETQYF
.	TRBV6-5	TRBJ2-1	CASITQVGNEQFF
.	TRBV28	TRBJ1-6	CASSPGQGNSPLHF
.	TRBV19	TRBJ1-2	CASSNPSGVADYGYTF
.	TRBV7-8	TRBJ1-5	CASSLVGGGGRNQPQHF
.	TRBV28	TRBJ2-7	CASSSPRPGAYEQYF
.	TRBV5-1	TRBJ1-3	CASSLGIGLDSGNTIYF
.	TRBV7-3	TRBJ2-5	CASSAGQGAGETQYF
.	TRBV6-5	TRBJ2-7	CASSPGQGAEYEQYF
.	TRBV4-2	TRBJ1-1	CASSQDLGGVNTEAFF
.	TRBV24-1	TRBJ2-4	CATAAKNIQYF
few	TRBV11-2	TRBJ1-3	CASSLGSASSSGNTIYF
.	TRBV18	TRBJ2-1	CASSQDRNNEQFF
.	TRBV28	TRBJ1-2	CASSPRMDYGYTF
.	TRBV5-1	TRBJ2-7	CASSLRSGQTSYEQYF
.	TRBV19	TRBJ1-5	CASSLQSKSNQPQHF
.	TRBV5-4	TRBJ2-7	CASSGGLADEQYF
once	TRBV10-3	TRBJ2-5	CAISEGGKETQYF
medium-sized	TRBV7-3	TRBJ2-2	CASSLVAVGELFF
.	TRBV19	TRBJ1-4	CAKTEQGEVVDEKLFF
once	TRBV2	TRBJ2-2	CASSEPQGSHGELFF
.	TRBV3-1/TRBV3-2	TRBJ2-3	CASSQVFRATDTQYF
.	TRBV13	TRBJ2-3	CASSRRQGRYTQYF
once	TRBV12-3/TRBV12-4	TRBJ1-5	CASSNMGQPQHF
.	TRBV24-1	TRBJ2-3	CATSDRTEEDHTDTQYF
.	TRBV4-1	TRBJ2-7	CASSQLPGQGFEQYF
.	TRBV15	TRBJ2-1	CATSRGRDPSYNEQFF
once	TRBV11-2	TRBJ1-1	CASSLARGVSEAFF
.	TRBV9	TRBJ2-1	CASSVAGRDYNEQFF
.	TRBV28	TRBJ2-4	CASSPRAKNIQYF
.	TRBV7-2	TRBJ2-2	CASSLELAGGSNTGELFF
.	TRBV20-1	TRBJ1-2	CSAPGTSGYTF
.	TRBV28	TRBJ2-1	CASTLGGPRSYNEQFF
.	TRBV6-1	TRBJ2-4	CASSELRHIGQNIQYF
.	TRBV7-3	TRBJ1-6	CASSLWGQGKSPLHF
.	TRBV25-1	TRBJ2-7	CASSVGTGNYEQYF
.	TRBV9	TRBJ2-3	CASSSLTSADTQYF
.	TRBV2	TRBJ2-3	CASSEGTGGSGSTDTQYF
.	TRBV9	TRBJ2-2	CASSVAGDRSGELFF
.	TRBV6-2/TRBV6-3	TRBJ1-4	CASSADRIEEKLFF
.	TRBV3-1/TRBV3-2	TRBJ2-7	CASSYAGTGVSYEQYF
.	TRBV7-2	TRBJ2-1	CASSAQGTAIYEQFF
once	TRBV7-6	TRBJ2-7	CASSFGDYSYEQYF
.	TRBV10-2	TRBJ2-5	CASSASGGGETQYF
.	TRBV15	TRBJ2-7	CATSQAMTSGYEQYF
.	TRBV7-9	TRBJ2-1	CASSARLAGYNEQFF
.	TRBV7-9	TRBJ2-1	CASSGGTDYNEQFF
.	TRBV19	TRBJ2-2	CASAREQGGVAGELFF
.	TRBV18	TRBJ1-2	CASSQGLQNGYTF
.	TRBV13	TRBJ1-1	CASSSLEGLSTEAFF
medium-sized	TRBV6-2/TRBV6-3	TRBJ2-2	CASSRPDRVSDTGELFF
.	TRBV19	TRBJ1-2	CASNVGLREGYTF
.	TRBV11-2	TRBJ2-1	CASSPRALAYNEQFF